The rows below give T cell receptor beta chains drawn from one sample of a study of beta chain features in type 1 diabetes. TCRdb's table, derived via immunoSEQ multiplex PCR, lists solely in-frame clones and lacks some. The profile covers about 290,000 clones, with under 8.5% appearing a single time and approximately 0.93% taken by the ten largest. The sample taken for sequencing was central memory CD4+ T cells from blood. These receptors were obtained from a woman between 18 and 29 years old in good health. CDR3s include the opening cysteine and the closing phenylalanine or tryptophan. A D gene is named only where the DNA matches it firmly. The listing skips clone size in some rows; elsewhere it reads once, few, many or a size class.

clone_size: few; j_call: TRBJ2-5; v_call: TRBV7-2; d_call: TRBD2; cdr3_aa: CASSLVGLAGGRETQYF; cdr3_nt: TGTGCCAGCAGCTTAGTAGGACTAGCGGGAGGGCGGGAGACCCAGTACTTC
clone_size: many; j_call: TRBJ1-5; v_call: TRBV7-9; d_call: .; cdr3_aa: CASSPPGVFQPQHF; cdr3_nt: TGTGCCAGCAGCCCGCCTGGGGTTTTTCAGCCCCAGCATTTT
clone_size: few; j_call: TRBJ1-2; v_call: TRBV4-2; d_call: TRBD1; cdr3_aa: CASSPSRGQDGYTF; cdr3_nt: TGTGCCAGCAGCCCCTCCAGGGGGCAGGATGGCTACACCTTC
clone_size: few; j_call: TRBJ2-1; v_call: TRBV5-4; d_call: .; cdr3_aa: CASSSQGRDEQFF; cdr3_nt: TGTGCCAGCAGCTCACAGGGGAGGGATGAGCAGTTCTTC
clone_size: .; j_call: TRBJ2-1; v_call: TRBV7-2; d_call: TRBD2; cdr3_aa: CASSSETSGARGVQFF; cdr3_nt: TGTGCCAGCAGCTCCGAGACTAGCGGAGCGCGAGGGGTGCAGTTCTTC
clone_size: few; j_call: TRBJ2-2; v_call: TRBV7-8; d_call: TRBD2; cdr3_aa: CASSLGLAGFNGELFF; cdr3_nt: TGTGCCAGCAGCTTAGGACTAGCGGGATTTAACGGGGAGCTGTTTTTT
clone_size: few; j_call: TRBJ2-1; v_call: TRBV2; d_call: .; cdr3_aa: CASSVLANYNEQFF; cdr3_nt: TGTGCCAGCAGTGTTCTGGCCAACTACAATGAGCAGTTCTTC
clone_size: .; j_call: TRBJ1-1; v_call: TRBV7-9; d_call: .; cdr3_aa: CASSSSQGWGTEAFF; cdr3_nt: TGTGCCAGCAGCTCCTCCCAGGGTTGGGGCACTGAAGCTTTCTTT
clone_size: once; j_call: TRBJ1-2; v_call: TRBV28; d_call: .; cdr3_aa: CASSETLNYGYTF; cdr3_nt: TGTGCCAGCAGTGAAACGCTTAACTATGGCTACACCTTC
clone_size: many; j_call: TRBJ2-1; v_call: TRBV4-3; d_call: TRBD2; cdr3_aa: CASSQAISGGAYNEQFF; cdr3_nt: TGCGCCAGCAGCCAAGCAATTAGCGGGGGTGCCTACAATGAGCAGTTCTTC
clone_size: few; j_call: TRBJ1-3; v_call: TRBV5-1; d_call: .; cdr3_aa: CASSLSGMSGNTIYF; cdr3_nt: TGCGCCAGCAGCTTGTCCGGGATGAGTGGAAACACCATATATTTT
clone_size: many; j_call: TRBJ1-4; v_call: TRBV19; d_call: .; cdr3_aa: CASSIDTEEKLFF; cdr3_nt: TGTGCCAGTAGTATAGATACGGAGGAAAAACTGTTTTTT
clone_size: .; j_call: TRBJ2-1; v_call: TRBV4-2; d_call: .; cdr3_aa: CASSQDLNEQFF; cdr3_nt: TGTGCCAGCAGCCAAGACCTCAATGAGCAGTTCTTC
clone_size: .; j_call: TRBJ1-4; v_call: TRBV9; d_call: TRBD1; cdr3_aa: CASSGTGGEKLFF; cdr3_nt: TGTGCCAGCAGCGGGACAGGGGGTGAAAAACTGTTTTTT
clone_size: many; j_call: TRBJ1-5; v_call: TRBV28; d_call: TRBD1; cdr3_aa: CAGRGDRNQPQHF; cdr3_nt: TGTGCCGGCAGGGGGGACCGCAATCAGCCCCAGCATTTT
clone_size: few; j_call: TRBJ1-2; v_call: TRBV29-1; d_call: .; cdr3_aa: CSVEGQGYGYTF; cdr3_nt: TGCAGCGTTGAAGGGCAGGGGTATGGCTACACCTTC
clone_size: .; j_call: TRBJ1-2; v_call: TRBV14; d_call: .; cdr3_aa: CASSQQNGVYGYTF; cdr3_nt: TGTGCCAGCAGCCAACAGAACGGGGTATACGGCTACACCTTC
clone_size: few; j_call: TRBJ1-5; v_call: TRBV18; d_call: TRBD1; cdr3_aa: CASSRTGSSNQPQHF; cdr3_nt: TGTGCCAGCTCACGGACAGGTTCTAGCAATCAGCCCCAGCATTTT
clone_size: .; j_call: TRBJ1-1; v_call: TRBV19; d_call: .; cdr3_aa: CASSSGRSMNTEAFF; cdr3_nt: TGTGCCAGTAGTTCCGGACGCTCCATGAACACTGAAGCTTTCTTT
clone_size: .; j_call: TRBJ1-1; v_call: TRBV21-1; d_call: .; cdr3_aa: CASRSRVGENTEAFF; cdr3_nt: TGTGCCAGCAGATCCAGGGTTGGGGAGAACACTGAAGCTTTCTTT
clone_size: .; j_call: TRBJ2-7; v_call: TRBV14; d_call: .; cdr3_aa: CASSPNGPSKQYF; cdr3_nt: TGTGCCAGCAGCCCCAATGGTCCCAGTAAGCAGTACTTC
clone_size: .; j_call: TRBJ2-3; v_call: TRBV10-3; d_call: .; cdr3_aa: CAISESVGRRKEAQYF; cdr3_nt: TGTGCCATCAGTGAGTCTGTAGGCAGGAGAAAAGAGGCGCAGTATTTT